One sample yielded the 4 T cell receptor beta chains listed below, sequenced in a study of T cell responses to AZD1222 COVID-19 vaccine. Sequencing was performed with immunoSEQ multiplex PCR; in TCRdb, only in-frame clones are kept and a portion is missing. In the table there are some 75,000 clones, 88% of which are singletons. The sequencing used peripheral blood, collected on day 0 of AZD1222 vaccination. All receptors come from an adult in good health.

V is TRBV18 and J is TRBJ1-1; tentative D call: TRBD1 (6 bases). Trimming cost V 2 bases and J 2 bases, with 12 bases left between them. Germline V gene sequence: CDR1 KGHSH, CDR2 LQKENI. The CDR3 runs 15 residues. CDR3 residues: CASSPARQVNTEAFF. The CDR3 nucleotides read TGTGCCAGCTCACCAGCAAGACAGGTCAACACTGAAGCTTTCTTT.

This chain links TRBV24-1 with TRBJ2-2; maybe TRBD2 (5 bases). V was trimmed by 4 bases and J by 5 bases, leaving 16 bases between them. The germline gives CDR1 KGHDR, CDR2 SFDVKD. This CDR3 spans 16 amino acids. The CDR3 nucleotides are TGTGCCACCAGTGACCCTTCGAGCGGAAGTACCGGGGAGCTGTTTTTT. Translation: CATSDPSSGSTGELFF.

The chain links TRBV27 to TRBJ2-3, with 9 bases fitting TRBD1. Germline CDR1 and CDR2: MNHEY and SMNVEV (reference sequence). This CDR3 spans 16 amino acids. With V trimmed by 5 bases and J by 2 bases, 8 bases remained unmatched. CDR3 residues: CASSGVGQGFTDTQYF. The CDR3 DNA follows: TGTGCCAGCAGTGGGGTGGGACAGGGATTCACAGATACGCAGTATTTT.

This chain joins TRBV30 and TRBJ1-5; D is perhaps TRBD1 (5 bases). Germline-derived CDR1 and CDR2 are GTSNPN and SVGIG (reference sequence). V shed 0 bases and J shed 4 bases, with 7 bases lying between them. This CDR3 has 13 residues. The CDR3 coding sequence is TGTGCCTGGAGTGTACGGGGGAATCAGCCCCAGCATTTT. It is translated as CAWSVRGNQPQHF.